The TCR beta chain described here comes from a study of T-cell reconstitution after alpha-beta-depleted transplantation in children. TCRbeta library preparation incorporated unique molecular identifiers. MiXCR was run by TCRdb on the PCR reads, yielding one entry per CDR3 protein. Of roughly 790,000 distinct CDR3 sequences listed, about 16% were seen once; the top ten hold under 6%. The V and J ends lost 0 bases and 2 bases respectively, with 11 bases between them. Germline V lookup: CDR1 DFQATT, CDR2 SNEGSKA (reference sequence). The CDR3 has 15 residues. Study-wide results and limits: Approximately two months post-transplant, alpha-beta T cells reportedly originated from several hundred expanded graft clones. After one year, T-cell counts and TCRbeta diversity mostly came from new T cells.

This clonotype was seen only a few times. What it binds is unknown. The clonotype originates from a male patient between 5 and 17 years old who had a stem cell transplant for acute lymphoblastic leukemia, so the T cells may come from the graft donor. This chain joins TRBV20-1 and TRBJ2-1, with D possibly matching TRBD1 (6 bases). Sequencing was performed on PBMCs, mostly from graft donor cells, taken 360 days after TCRalphabeta/CD19-depleted stem cell transplant. CDR3 DNA: TGCAGTGCTAGAGATGGAGCAGGGGCCTACAATGAGCAGTTCTTC. It encodes CSARDGAGAYNEQFF.